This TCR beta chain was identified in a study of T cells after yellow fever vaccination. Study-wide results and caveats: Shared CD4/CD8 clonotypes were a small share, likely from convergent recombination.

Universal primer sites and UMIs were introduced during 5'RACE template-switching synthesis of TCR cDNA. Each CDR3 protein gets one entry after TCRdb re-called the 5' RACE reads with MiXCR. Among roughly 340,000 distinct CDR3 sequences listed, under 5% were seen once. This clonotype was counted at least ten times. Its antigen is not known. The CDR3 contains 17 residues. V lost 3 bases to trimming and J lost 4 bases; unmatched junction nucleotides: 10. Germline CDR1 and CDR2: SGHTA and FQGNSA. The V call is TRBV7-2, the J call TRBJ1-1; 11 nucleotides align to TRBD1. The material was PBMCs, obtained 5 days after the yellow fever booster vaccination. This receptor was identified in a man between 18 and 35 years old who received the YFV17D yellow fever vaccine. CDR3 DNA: TGTGCCAGCAGCTTGGCCCTTTTGGGGACAGGGGGCACTGAAGCTTTCTTT. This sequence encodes CASSLALLGTGGTEAFF.